The 32 T cell receptor beta chains listed next were all sequenced from one sample in a study of molecular identifiers for immune sequencing clone quantification. TCRdb reanalysed the PCR reads using MiXCR and keeps one entry per CDR3 protein. The sample records 70,000 to 90,000 distinct CDR3 sequences, around 20% being singletons. The specimen was naive CD8+ T cells from blood, with Jurkat cell RNA spiked in. As for subset: FACS-sorted CD8+CD4-CCR7+CD45RA+ naive T cells. These TCRs come from a human donor in good health. Some libraries in this study had Jurkat cell RNA spiked in.

This chain joins TRBV21-1 and TRBJ2-5; the DNA was not used to check the table's D call, TRBD2. TRBV21-1 is recorded as a pseudogene. This CDR3 region has 14 residues. The CDR3 sequence: CASSKGGLQATQYF. Here the CDR3 DNA reads TGTGCCAGCAGCAAAGGGGGACTACAAGCGACCCAGTACTTC.

This clonotype was found a few times. A read error may explain this, as a much larger clone is one base away. The V call is TRBV7-9, the J call TRBJ2-3; possible D gene TRBD1, 5 bases. Germline loops: CDR1 SEHNR, CDR2 FQNEAQ (reference sequence). This CDR3 has 12 residues. The CDR3 loop is CASSWGTDTQCF. The CDR3 region has the DNA TGTGCCAGCAGCTGGGGCACAGATACGCAGTGTTTT.

This clonotype was picked up many times. The chain links TRBV29-1 to TRBJ2-7, with D hard to call. From germline, CDR1 is SQVTM and CDR2 ANQGSEA. The CDR3 is 12 amino acids. The germline V and J ends were trimmed by 4 bases and 4 bases, with 11 bases remaining between them. The CDR3 reads CSVVQGVYEQYF. Written as DNA, the CDR3 is TGCAGCGTTGTCCAAGGAGTATACGAGCAGTACTTC.

This clonotype was observed at least ten times. The V gene is TRBV4-1, the J gene TRBJ2-1; TRBD1 matches at 12 bases. From germline, CDR1 is MGHRA and CDR2 YSYEKL. The CDR3 loop spans 15 amino acids. Germline trimming cut 6 bases from V and 8 bases from J; bases unmatched to any gene: 8. The CDR3 DNA reads TGCGCCAGCAGGCCAGGGACAGGGGGCGTCGATGAGCAGTTCTTC. The encoded protein is CASRPGTGGVDEQFF.

V gene TRBV4-3 combines with J gene TRBJ2-5, with D possibly matching TRBD2 (5 bases). Germline V lookup: CDR1 LGHNA, CDR2 YSLEER. The ends were cut back, 0 bases at V and 6 bases at J, with 11 bases in the middle. The CDR3 contains 14 residues. The CDR3: CASSQERWRQTQYF. CDR3 sequence (DNA): TGCGCCAGCAGCCAAGAAAGGTGGAGGCAGACCCAGTACTTC.

This clonotype came up a few times. The chain links TRBV7-9 to TRBJ2-7; D is perhaps TRBD1 (5 bases). This CDR3 is built from 14 residues. V was clipped by 5 bases and J by 5 bases, with 16 bases between them. The germline V gene encodes CDR1 SEHNR and CDR2 FQNEAQ (reference sequence). The CDR3 loop reads CASSPKGAGNEQYF. The CDR3 bases are TGTGCCAGCAGCCCAAAAGGGGCTGGGAACGAGCAGTACTTC.

This clonotype occurred a few times. The chain recombines TRBV7-2 with TRBJ2-7, with no clear D. The CDR3 is 13 residues long. In germline, CDR1 is SGHTA, CDR2 FQGNSA. V lost 5 bases, J lost 3 bases, and 11 bases lay in between. DNA for the CDR3: TGTGCCAGCAGCCCCGTACCGATCTACGAGCAGTACTTC. It encodes CASSPVPIYEQYF.

On this clonotype: This sequence may be a read error, since a much larger clone differs from it by one base. This sequence joins TRBV20-1 and TRBJ2-5, with 7 bases fitting TRBD1. Germline V lookup: CDR1 DFQATT, CDR2 SNEGSKA (reference sequence). This CDR3 spans 14 amino acids. The CDR3 region has the DNA TGCAGTACTAGAGATAAGGGACAGCAAGAGACCCAGTACTTC. It encodes CSTRDKGQQETQYF.

This clonotype was seen at least ten times. The rearrangement uses TRBV2 and TRBJ2-3, with D unresolved. V lost 6 bases, J lost 0 bases, and 13 bases lay in between. Per germline, CDR1 SNHLY and CDR2 FYNNEI. The CDR3 has 15 amino acids. The CDR3 sequence: CASSPMAISTDTQYF. DNA for the CDR3: TGTGCCAGCAGCCCCATGGCCATTAGCACAGATACGCAGTATTTT.

This clonotype was detected many times. The chain joins TRBV10-3 to TRBJ2-3; D might be TRBD2 (6 bases). The CDR3 sequence is 16 residues long. CDR1 and CDR2 (germline): ENHRY, SYGVKD. Trimming removed 0 bases at V and 4 bases at J, with 14 bases between. CDR3 in DNA: TGTGCCATCAGTGAGTCGGGGGGAGTCGGGGCAGATACGCAGTATTTT. As protein: CAISESGGVGADTQYF.

A single count supports this clonotype. A much larger clone differs from this one at a single base, so this may be a read error. This sequence joins TRBV20-1 and TRBJ1-5; D not certain. This CDR3 has 13 amino acids. Germline V gene lookup returns CDR1 DFQATT and CDR2 SNEGSKA (reference sequence). The DNA for the CDR3 is TGCGGTGCTAGAGAGTCTGGCAATCAGCCCCAGCATTTT. Protein sequence: CGARESGNQPQHF.

The chain carries TRBV20-1 and TRBJ2-7; no firm D call. Germline assignment: CDR1 DFQATT and CDR2 SNEGSKA (reference sequence). The CDR3 totals 13 residues. V lost 7 bases and J lost 2, with 15 bases in between. CDR3 DNA sequence: TGCAGTGTGGGTAGTGACGGAACCTACGAGCAGTACTTC. It is translated as CSVGSDGTYEQYF.

This clonotype appeared a few times. The chain employs TRBV19 and TRBJ2-7; TRBD1 aligns across 9 bases. Trimming at V came to 1 base and at J to 2 bases, leaving 0 bases not matched to a gene. The V gene's germline CDR1 is LNHDA and CDR2 SQIVND (reference sequence). This CDR3 is built from 14 residues. The CDR3 loop reads CASSIGTGAYEQYF. The DNA of the CDR3 is TGTGCCAGTAGTATAGGGACAGGGGCCTACGAGCAGTACTTC.

This clonotype was counted between two and nine times. The J gene is TRBJ2-7, the V gene TRBV5-1; TRBD2 agrees at 7 bases. This CDR3 has 13 residues. CDR1 SGHRS and CDR2 YFSETQ come from the germline V gene. With 4 bases clipped from V and 3 bases from J, the junction kept 4 bases outside the gene matches. The CDR3 DNA follows: TGCGCCAGCAGCCCCCCGGGAGGCTACGAGCAGTACTTC. It translates to CASSPPGGYEQYF.

At least ten counts were recorded for this clonotype. V gene TRBV12-3 or TRBV12-4 combines with J gene TRBJ1-2; TRBD1 agrees at 12 bases. CDR3 length: 16 amino acids. Trimming removed 1 base from V and 7 bases from J; junction bases left unmatched: 7. The CDR3 region is CASSLGGTGGAGGYTF. CDR3 nucleotides: TGTGCCAGCAGTTTAGGAGGGACAGGGGGCGCCGGTGGCTACACCTTC.

V is TRBV29-1 and J is TRBJ2-1; D remains unclear. Germline assignment: CDR1 SQVTM and CDR2 ANQGSEA. This CDR3 has 11 residues. V was pared by 1 base and J by 7 bases, with 5 bases between. This CDR3 is CSVEAWNEQFF. The CDR3 DNA reads as TGCAGCGTTGAAGCGTGGAATGAGCAGTTCTTC.

The chain has TRBV24-1 and TRBJ2-2; D is ambiguous. Per the germline V gene, CDR1 is KGHDR and CDR2 is SFDVKD. The CDR3 sequence is 13 residues long. V shed 5 bases and J shed 1 base, with 4 bases lying between them. The chain's CDR3 is CATSVKNTGELFF. DNA of the CDR3: TGTGCCACCAGTGTAAAGAACACCGGGGAGCTGTTTTTT.

The J gene is TRBJ2-7, the V gene TRBV14, with D unclear. The CDR3 runs to 14 residues. V lost 0 bases and J 7 bases, leaving 13 bases between the germline ends. CDR1 and CDR2 (germline): SGHDN, FVKESK. The CDR3 protein is CASSQDLGIKEQYF. Written as DNA, the CDR3 is TGTGCCAGCAGCCAAGACCTGGGAATAAAAGAGCAGTACTTC.

This clonotype was picked up many times. The rearrangement joins TRBV5-1 to TRBJ2-1; D is possibly TRBD2 (6 bases). Germline-derived CDR1 and CDR2 are SGHRS and YFSETQ. The CDR3 is 16 residues long. V lost 3 bases and J lost 2, with 15 bases in between. In nucleotides, the CDR3 is TGCGCCAGCAGCTCAGTTAGCGGACCGGCCTACAATGAGCAGTTCTTC. Its protein is CASSSVSGPAYNEQFF.

This clonotype was recorded at least ten times. The CDR3 protein is CASAAGTDTQYF. The DNA of the CDR3 is TGTGCCTCGGCGGCAGGCACAGATACGCAGTATTTT. This chain connects TRBV28 to TRBJ2-3; D is unclear. The V and J ends lost 11 bases and 1 base respectively, with 10 bases between them. CDR1 is MDHEN, CDR2 SYDVKM, per germline. The CDR3 totals 12 residues.

The CDR3: CASSPSTLSVGVFSNQPQHF. CDR3 DNA: TGTGCCAGCTCACCGTCGACCTTATCCGTTGGGGTATTTAGCAATCAGCCCCAGCATTTT. This chain uses TRBV18 with TRBJ1-5; D uncertain. Germline assignment: CDR1 KGHSH and CDR2 LQKENI. The V end lost 3 bases, the J end lost 0 bases, and 24 bases lay between the germline ends. This CDR3 spans 20 amino acids.

This clonotype was counted ten times or more. The chain carries TRBV5-1 and TRBJ2-3; 14 nucleotides match TRBD2. In germline, CDR1 is SGHRS, CDR2 YFSETQ. This CDR3 has 17 amino acids. Unmatched junction bases numbered 6, after V lost 4 bases and J lost 2 bases. The CDR3 loop is CASSLGTSGSITDTQYF. DNA of the CDR3: TGCGCCAGCAGCCTCGGGACTAGCGGGAGTATCACAGATACGCAGTATTTT.

Concerning this clonotype itself: A much larger clone lies a single base off, so this may be a read error. The genes are TRBV11-2 and TRBJ2-6, with TRBD1 as a possible D gene (5 bases). Germline CDR1 SGHAT, CDR2 FQNNGV. The length of the CDR3 is 16 residues. The CDR3 spells CASSIYSGLGADVLTF. CDR3 DNA: TGTGCCAGCAGCATCTATTCAGGGCTTGGGGCCGACGTCCTGACTTTC.

This clonotype was found many times. The V and J genes are TRBV5-6 and TRBJ1-1, with D possibly being TRBD1 (5 bases). This CDR3 is built from 14 residues. The germline CDR1 and CDR2 sequences are SGHDT and YYEEEE. With 4 bases removed from V and 1 base from J, the gap between germline ends came to 11 bases. The CDR3 loop reads CASSLSTANTEAFF. The CDR3 DNA sequence: TGTGCCAGCAGCCTATCGACAGCGAACACTGAAGCTTTCTTT. Using reference TRBV5-6 and TRBJ1-1 for the parts outside the CDR3, the full variable domain is DAGVTQSPTHLIKTRGQQVTLRCSPKSGHDTVSWYQQALGQGPQFIFQYYEEEERQRGNFPDRFSGHQFPNYSSELNVNALLLGDSALYLCASSLSTANTEAFFGQGTRLTVV.

The J gene is TRBJ2-2, the V gene TRBV6-2 or TRBV6-3; possible D gene TRBD1, 5 bases. V was cut by 8 bases and J by 0 bases, with 10 bases left in between. The V gene's germline CDR1 is MNHEY and CDR2 SVGEGT. This CDR3 comprises 14 residues. The CDR3 DNA follows: TGTGCCAGCGCCCAGGGCGCGAACACCGGGGAGCTGTTTTTT. Its translation: CASAQGANTGELFF.

The count of this clonotype is one. One junction end does not reproduce the germline sequence, and a read error may be involved. The J gene is TRBJ2-7, the V gene TRBV4-3; D unclear. The CDR3 totals 15 residues. Germline CDR1 reads LGHNA; CDR2 reads YSLEER. The CDR3, as DNA: TGCGCCAGCGGCCAAGCCAGAGGCAAATCCTACGAGCAGTACTTC. Its translation is CASGQARGKSYEQYF.

The chain links TRBV9 to TRBJ2-7, with 11 bases matching TRBD2. Trimming took 3 bases from V and 3 from J; bases not matched to a gene: 11. The CDR3 contains 17 residues. Germline V gene data show CDR1 as SGDLS and CDR2 as YYNGEE. The CDR3 loop reads CASSAGLAGIVGYEQYF. Here the CDR3 DNA reads TGTGCCAGCAGCGCCGGACTAGCGGGTATAGTCGGCTACGAGCAGTACTTC.

This clonotype was picked up many times. The chain joins TRBV7-9 to TRBJ2-1; the match to TRBD1 covers 9 bases. J gave up 9 bases and V 0 bases, and 9 bases lay outside the gene matches. CDR1 and CDR2 from the germline V gene are SEHNR and FQNEAQ (reference sequence). The CDR3 has 16 residues. CDR3 DNA: TGTGCCAGCAGCTTAGCTCTGGGACAGGGTAGTTCTGAGCAGTTCTTC. As protein: CASSLALGQGSSEQFF. Combining the CDR3 with reference TRBV7-9 and TRBJ2-1 gives the whole variable domain DTGVSQNPRHKITKRGQNVTFRCDPISEHNRLYWYRQTLGQGPEFLTYFQNEAQLEKSRLLSDRFSAERPKGSFSTLEIQRTEQGDSAMYLCASSLALGQGSSEQFFGPGTRLTVL.

The sample holds many counts of this clonotype. This rearrangement joins TRBV5-8 to TRBJ2-3, with 12 bases matching TRBD2. V lost 8 bases and J lost 2; bases outside the gene matches: 9. The germline V gene has CDR1 SGHTS and CDR2 YDEGEE. This CDR3 is 16 amino acids long. CDR3 residues: CASRTSGVRNTDTQYF. The CDR3 region has the DNA TGTGCCAGTAGGACTAGCGGGGTTCGTAACACAGATACGCAGTATTTT.

This clonotype was seen repeatedly, ten times or more. The chain is built from TRBV11-2 and TRBJ1-4, with D tentatively TRBD1 (5 bases). This CDR3 comprises 13 residues. V dropped 5 bases and J dropped 7 bases, with 11 bases sitting between them. From germline, CDR1 is SGHAT and CDR2 FQNNGV. CDR3 sequence reads: CASSPGGGEKLFF. In DNA form, the CDR3 reads TGTGCCAGCAGCCCCGGGGGGGGTGAAAAACTGTTTTTT.

This clonotype has more than one count but fewer than ten. The CDR3 is CASSYRTGAANEQYF. In nucleotides, the CDR3 is TGTGCCAGCAGCTACAGGACAGGGGCAGCTAACGAGCAGTACTTC. The chain links TRBV11-3 to TRBJ2-7; 9 bases line up with TRBD1. V lost 4 bases, J lost 5 bases, and 9 bases stayed unmatched. Per the germline V gene, CDR1 is SGHNT and CDR2 is YENEEA. This CDR3 contains 15 residues. The whole variable domain, filled in from reference TRBV11-3 and TRBJ2-7, reads EAGVVQSPRYKIIEKKQPVAFWCNPISGHNTLYWYLQNLGQGPELLIRYENEEAVDDSQLPKDRFSAERLKGVDSTLKIQPAELGDSAVYLCASSYRTGAANEQYFGPGTRLTVT.

Only a few counts were recorded for this clonotype. Just one base apart from a much larger clone, this may be a read error. The rearrangement uses TRBV12-3 or TRBV12-4 and TRBJ1-1; D unresolved. The CDR3 consists of 14 residues. Here the CDR3 DNA reads TGTGCCAGCAGTTTTGTTAGGTCGGCCTCGGAAGCTCTCTTT. The encoded protein is CASSFVRSASEALF.